This TCR beta chain stems from a study of response to subunit inactivated influenza vaccine. Germline assignment: CDR1 MNHEY and CDR2 SVGAGI. The CDR3 covers 15 residues. The V gene end was trimmed by 2 bases and the J gene end by 3 bases; junction bases not matched to a gene: 5. Using its own MiXCR run on the RT-PCR reads, TCRdb lists one record per CDR3 protein. The table shows more than 450,000 distinct CDR3 sequences, with roughly 10% occurring only once. Another study also made use of these data, one on T cells expressing NK-cell markers. That study adds: As the method of synthesis, 5'RACE template switching with UMIs yielded TCR beta cDNA. Sorted CD3+CD56+NKG2C+, CD3+CD56+NKG2C- and CD3+CD56-NKG2C+ T cells supplied TCR beta repertoires. The study found these clonotypes also leading the CD3+CD56-NKG2C+ fraction in four donors.

This clonotype was sampled from a man in his forties or fifties who received an inactivated influenza vaccine. This rearrangement joins TRBV6-5 to TRBJ1-2, with 8 positions matching TRBD1. The sequenced sample was PBMCs from blood, obtained on the day of vaccination. Here the CDR3 DNA reads TGTGCCAGCAGTTACGACAGGGGTCCCCACTATGGCTACACCTTC. Translated, it gives CASSYDRGPHYGYTF.